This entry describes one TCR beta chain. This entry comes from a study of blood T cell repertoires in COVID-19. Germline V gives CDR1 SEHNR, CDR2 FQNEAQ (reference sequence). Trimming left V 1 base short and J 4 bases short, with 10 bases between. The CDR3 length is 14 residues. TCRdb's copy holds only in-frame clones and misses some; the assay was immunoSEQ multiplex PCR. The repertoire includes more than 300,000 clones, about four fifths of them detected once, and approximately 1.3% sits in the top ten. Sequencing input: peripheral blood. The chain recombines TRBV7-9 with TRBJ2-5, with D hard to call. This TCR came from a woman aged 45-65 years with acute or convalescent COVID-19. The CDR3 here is CASSLGPNGETQYF. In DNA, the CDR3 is TGTGCCAGCAGCTTAGGGCCGAATGGAGAGACCCAGTACTTC.